A single sample gave rise to the 9 T cell receptor beta chains below, sequenced in a study of cytomegalovirus exposure and HLA in healthy donors. Use of 60 Vbeta and 13 Jbeta primers characterized the PCR. Produced via immunoSEQ multiplex PCR; TCRdb's table is partial and in-frame only. The sample includes 150,000 to 200,000 clones, roughly 83% of them seen just once. The specimen was PBMCs. Receptors originate from a woman younger than 30 in good health and CMV-seronegative.

The chain carries TRBV9 and TRBJ1-2; TRBD1 aligns across 7 bases. The CDR3 contains 15 residues. Trimming removed 3 bases from V and 0 bases from J; junction bases left unmatched: 5. In germline, CDR1 is SGDLS, CDR2 YYNGEE. The CDR3 spells CASSAGTAANYGYTF. The CDR3 DNA reads as TGTGCCAGCAGCGCCGGGACAGCGGCTAACTATGGCTACACCTTC.

The chain joins TRBV6-5 to TRBJ1-4; TRBD1 aligns across 8 bases. The germline V gene has CDR1 MNHEY and CDR2 SVGAGI. The CDR3 runs to 14 residues. V lost 5 bases and J lost 4; bases outside the gene matches: 3. The CDR3 reads CASSADRGNEKLFF. DNA for the CDR3: TGTGCCAGCAGTGCCGACAGGGGTAATGAAAAACTGTTTTTT.

The table lists this clone with a count of one. This chain uses TRBV30 with TRBJ1-2; the D is unclear. V shed 2 bases and J shed 8 bases, with 27 bases lying between them. The CDR3 contains 17 residues. CDR1 and CDR2 (germline): GTSNPN, SVGIG (reference sequence). The CDR3 here is CAWSKQVGKGTAKGYTF. The CDR3 DNA reads TGTGCCTGGAGTAAACAAGTCGGGAAGGGAACCGCCAAGGGCTACACCTTC.

The chain joins TRBV5-5 to TRBJ1-3; D remains ambiguous. The V end lost 5 bases, the J end lost 2 bases, and 11 bases lay between the germline ends. The CDR3 totals 14 residues. Germline V gene data show CDR1 as SGHKS and CDR2 as YYEKEE (reference sequence). The CDR3 loop reads CASSLPGTGNTIYF. In DNA form, the CDR3 reads TGTGCCAGCAGTTTACCGGGGACTGGAAACACCATATATTTT.

The chain is built from TRBV5-8 and TRBJ1-1; D not resolved. The V and J ends lost 2 bases and 1 base respectively, with 9 bases between them. Germline lookup yields CDR1 SGHTS and CDR2 YDEGEE. The CDR3 totals 14 residues. The CDR3 coding sequence is TGTGCCAGCAGCTTAGAGGCCCCGAACACTGAAGCTTTCTTT. Translation: CASSLEAPNTEAFF.

The chain joins TRBV11-1 to TRBJ1-1, with D perhaps matching TRBD1 (5 bases). The V end lost 3 bases, the J end lost 5 bases, and 10 bases lay between the germline ends. CDR1 is SGHAT and CDR2 is FQDESV in the germline V gene (reference sequence). The CDR3 is 13 amino acids. DNA for the CDR3: TGTGCCAGCAGCTTGTGGGGGGAGACTGAAGCTTTCTTT. Translated, it gives CASSLWGETEAFF.

This chain connects TRBV15 to TRBJ2-7; D not resolved. The V end was cut by 1 base, the J end by 0 bases, with 19 bases between. Germline V CDR1 and CDR2: LNHNV, YYDKDF (reference sequence). CDR3 length: 18 residues. The DNA for the CDR3 is TGTGCCACCAGCAGAGGTGCGATAGGTGGGTTAGCCTCCTACGAGCAGTACTTC. It codes for CATSRGAIGGLASYEQYF.

The chain links TRBV30 to TRBJ2-3; D is perhaps TRBD1 (6 bases). Germline V gene sequence: CDR1 GTSNPN, CDR2 SVGIG (reference sequence). Trimming pared 2 bases from V and 5 bases from J, leaving 17 bases between. This CDR3 contains 15 residues. CDR3 sequence reads: CAWSLSQGFIDTQYF. The DNA for the CDR3 is TGTGCCTGGAGTCTCTCACAGGGATTTATAGATACGCAGTATTTT.

The chain uses TRBV6-5 and TRBJ2-7; 9 bases match TRBD1. This CDR3 has 14 amino acids. Trimming removed 9 bases from V and 3 bases from J; junction bases left unmatched: 9. Germline CDR1 reads MNHEY; CDR2 reads SVGAGI. CDR3 loop: CASTPGTGSYEQYF. The DNA for the CDR3 is TGTGCCAGTACCCCTGGGACAGGGAGCTACGAGCAGTACTTC.